What follows is one TCR beta chain and its context. Its antigen remains unidentified. V lost 4 bases, J lost 5 bases, and 7 bases lay in between. Germline CDR1 and CDR2: GTSNPN and SVGIG (reference sequence). The CDR3 extends over 11 amino acids. The protocol was immunoSEQ multiplex PCR, while the TCRdb copy is restricted to in-frame clones and leaves out a portion. The sample contains approximately 77,000 clones, about 89% of which appear only once. The data belong to a study of OX40 agonist ivuxolimab in advanced cancers. At the level of the study: Ivuxolimab, which patients received intravenously every 2 weeks, was dosed at 0.01 to 10 mg/kg. Patients were 82.7% male with ages roughly 20 to 80, mean about 60. Findings and caveats of the study: Mean expanded clone counts were higher in CD8+ than CD4+ T cells. Near-lowest levels of clonal expansion characterized partial responders at 0.1-3.0 mg/kg.

The receptor was isolated from an adult with an advanced solid tumor such as melanoma, head and neck, liver or kidney cancer. Source: CD4+ or CD8+ T cells sorted from blood, taken in a trial of the OX40 agonist ivuxolimab. The rearrangement uses TRBV30 and TRBJ2-3; D ambiguous. The CDR3 region has the DNA TGTGCCTGGACTCCGGGAGATACGCAGTATTTT. Protein sequence: CAWTPGDTQYF.